Listed below are T cell receptor beta chains from one sample, sequenced in a study of cytomegalovirus exposure and HLA in healthy donors. The assay was immunoSEQ multiplex PCR, and TCRdb's table has in-frame clones only and misses some. This table has over 200,000 clones, over 80% appearing once. Sequenced sample: PBMCs. The source of these receptors is a woman aged 40 to 50 in good health and CMV-seropositive. Each CDR3 is given with its conserved first and last residue. The order of the fields is D gene, V gene, J gene, clone size, CDR3 protein, CDR3 DNA. A D gene is named only where the DNA matches it firmly. The listing skips clone size in some rows; elsewhere it reads once, few, many or a size class.

d_gene: TRBD1; v_gene: TRBV30; j_gene: TRBJ2-3; abundance: few; CDR3aa: CAWTEDRGKTDTQYF; CDR3nt: TGTGCCTGGACTGAGGACAGGGGAAAGACAGATACGCAGTATTTT
d_gene: TRBD1; v_gene: TRBV9; j_gene: TRBJ1-2; abundance: NA; CDR3aa: CASSVGSGGNYGYTF; CDR3nt: TGTGCCAGCAGCGTAGGCTCAGGGGGCAACTATGGCTACACCTTC
d_gene: TRBD1; v_gene: TRBV18; j_gene: TRBJ1-2; abundance: NA; CDR3aa: CASSLQGAGNYGYTF; CDR3nt: TGTGCCAGCTCACTCCAGGGGGCTGGTAACTATGGCTACACCTTC
d_gene: NA; v_gene: TRBV30; j_gene: TRBJ1-2; abundance: NA; CDR3aa: CAWSDGVRRYTF; CDR3nt: TGTGCCTGGTCGGACGGGGTTAGACGCTACACCTTC
d_gene: TRBD1; v_gene: TRBV5-6; j_gene: TRBJ1-3; abundance: NA; CDR3aa: CASSLPTGSGGNTIYF; CDR3nt: TGTGCCAGCAGCTTACCGACAGGGAGTGGTGGAAACACCATATATTTT
d_gene: TRBD1; v_gene: TRBV4-1; j_gene: TRBJ2-7; abundance: NA; CDR3aa: CASSLRQGSYEQYF; CDR3nt: TGCGCCAGCAGCCTCAGACAGGGATCCTACGAGCAGTACTTC
d_gene: NA; v_gene: TRBV11-2; j_gene: TRBJ1-3; abundance: NA; CDR3aa: CASSLDLPQAATIYF; CDR3nt: TGTGCCAGCAGCTTAGATCTCCCACAGGCCGCCACCATATATTTT
d_gene: NA; v_gene: TRBV11-2; j_gene: TRBJ1-2; abundance: NA; CDR3aa: CASREGQNYGYTF; CDR3nt: TGTGCCAGCAGGGAGGGTCAGAACTATGGCTACACCTTC
d_gene: NA; v_gene: TRBV2; j_gene: TRBJ2-6; abundance: NA; CDR3aa: CASTSGDSGANVLTF; CDR3nt: TGTGCCAGCACATCCGGGGACTCTGGGGCCAACGTCCTGACTTTC
d_gene: NA; v_gene: TRBV4-1; j_gene: TRBJ2-1; abundance: few; CDR3aa: CASSQEYLRGAIYEQFF; CDR3nt: TGCGCCAGCAGCCAAGAATATTTACGGGGGGCTATCTATGAGCAGTTCTTC
d_gene: TRBD2; v_gene: TRBV18; j_gene: TRBJ2-5; abundance: NA; CDR3aa: CASSPGLAGEGETQYF; CDR3nt: TGTGCCAGCTCACCAGGACTAGCGGGAGAAGGCGAGACCCAGTACTTC
d_gene: NA; v_gene: TRBV6-5; j_gene: TRBJ1-2; abundance: NA; CDR3aa: CASSESGQYGYTF; CDR3nt: TGTGCCAGCAGTGAATCCGGACAGTATGGCTACACCTTC
d_gene: NA; v_gene: TRBV7-2; j_gene: TRBJ2-1; abundance: NA; CDR3aa: CASSLARRGYNEQFF; CDR3nt: TGTGCCAGCAGCTTAGCGCGTAGGGGCTACAATGAGCAGTTCTTC
d_gene: TRBD1; v_gene: TRBV30; j_gene: TRBJ1-4; abundance: few; CDR3aa: CAWKGAVSNEKLFF; CDR3nt: TGTGCCTGGAAGGGGGCAGTTTCCAATGAAAAACTGTTTTTT
d_gene: NA; v_gene: TRBV7-2; j_gene: TRBJ2-5; abundance: NA; CDR3aa: CASSLENYPFLETQYF; CDR3nt: TGTGCCAGCAGCTTAGAAAACTACCCCTTCCTCGAGACCCAGTACTTC
d_gene: NA; v_gene: TRBV2; j_gene: TRBJ1-1; abundance: NA; CDR3aa: CAGRAGRDLGRAFF; CDR3nt: TGTGCCGGCAGAGCGGGACGGGACCTCGGGCGGGCTTTCTTT
d_gene: TRBD1; v_gene: TRBV7-2; j_gene: TRBJ1-4; abundance: NA; CDR3aa: CASSHRTGGDEKLFF; CDR3nt: TGTGCCAGCAGCCACCGGACAGGGGGCGATGAAAAACTGTTTTTT